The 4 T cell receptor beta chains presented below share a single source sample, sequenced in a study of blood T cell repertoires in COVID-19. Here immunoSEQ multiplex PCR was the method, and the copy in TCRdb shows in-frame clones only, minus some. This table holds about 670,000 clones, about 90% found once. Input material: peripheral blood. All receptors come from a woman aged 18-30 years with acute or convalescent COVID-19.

DNA for the CDR3: TGTGCCAGTAGGCGGGATTCTAACTATGGCTACACCTTC. Translation: CASRRDSNYGYTF. V gene TRBV19 combines with J gene TRBJ1-2, with D unresolved. The CDR3 loop spans 13 amino acids. Germline-derived CDR1 and CDR2 are LNHDA and SQIVND (reference sequence). Trimming pared 6 bases from V and 0 bases from J, leaving 8 bases between.

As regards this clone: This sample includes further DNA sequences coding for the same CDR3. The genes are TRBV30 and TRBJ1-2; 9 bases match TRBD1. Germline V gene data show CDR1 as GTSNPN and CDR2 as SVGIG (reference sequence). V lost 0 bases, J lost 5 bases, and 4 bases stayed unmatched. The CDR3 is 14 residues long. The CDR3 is CAWSVLGQGYGYTF. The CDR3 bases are TGTGCCTGGAGTGTACTGGGACAGGGTTATGGCTACACCTTC.

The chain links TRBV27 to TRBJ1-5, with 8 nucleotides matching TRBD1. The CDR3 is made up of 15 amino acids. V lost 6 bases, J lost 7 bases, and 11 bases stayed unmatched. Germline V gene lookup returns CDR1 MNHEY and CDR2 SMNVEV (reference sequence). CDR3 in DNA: TGTGCCAGCAGCCGTACTTCAGGGGGCGGGCAGCCCCAGCATTTT. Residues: CASSRTSGGGQPQHF.

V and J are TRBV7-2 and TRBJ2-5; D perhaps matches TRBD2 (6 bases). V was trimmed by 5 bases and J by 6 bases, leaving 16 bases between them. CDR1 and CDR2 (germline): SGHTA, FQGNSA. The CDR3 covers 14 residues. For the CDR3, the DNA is TGTGCCAGCAGCCCCGGGACTGCCACCAAGACCCAGTACTTC. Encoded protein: CASSPGTATKTQYF. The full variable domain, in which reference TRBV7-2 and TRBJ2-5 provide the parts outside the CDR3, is GAGVSQSPSNKVTEKGKDVELRCDPISGHTALYWYRQSLGQGLEFLIYFQGNSAPDKSGLPSDRFSAERTGGSVSTLTIQRTQQEDSAVYLCASSPGTATKTQYFGPGTRLLVL.